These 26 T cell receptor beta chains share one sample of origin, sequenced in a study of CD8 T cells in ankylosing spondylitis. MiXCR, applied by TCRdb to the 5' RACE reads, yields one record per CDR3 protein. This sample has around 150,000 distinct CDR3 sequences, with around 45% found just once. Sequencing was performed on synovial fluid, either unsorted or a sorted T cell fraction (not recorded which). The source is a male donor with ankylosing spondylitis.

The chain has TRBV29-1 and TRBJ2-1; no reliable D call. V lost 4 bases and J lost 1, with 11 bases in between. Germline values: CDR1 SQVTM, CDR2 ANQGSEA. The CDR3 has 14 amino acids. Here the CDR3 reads CSVGEVGSYNEQFF. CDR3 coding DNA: TGCAGCGTTGGAGAGGTGGGGTCCTACAATGAGCAGTTCTTC.

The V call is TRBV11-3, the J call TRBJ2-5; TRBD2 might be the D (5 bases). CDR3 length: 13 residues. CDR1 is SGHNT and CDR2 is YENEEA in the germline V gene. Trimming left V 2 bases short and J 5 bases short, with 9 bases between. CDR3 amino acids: CASSLWEYETQYF. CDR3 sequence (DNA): TGTGCCAGCAGCTTATGGGAGTACGAGACCCAGTACTTC.

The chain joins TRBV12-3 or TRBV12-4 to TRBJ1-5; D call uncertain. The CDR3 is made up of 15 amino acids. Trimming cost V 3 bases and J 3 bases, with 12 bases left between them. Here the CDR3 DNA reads TGTGCCAGCAGTTTTGCCCCCCGGCCCAATCAGCCCCAGCATTTT. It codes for CASSFAPRPNQPQHF.

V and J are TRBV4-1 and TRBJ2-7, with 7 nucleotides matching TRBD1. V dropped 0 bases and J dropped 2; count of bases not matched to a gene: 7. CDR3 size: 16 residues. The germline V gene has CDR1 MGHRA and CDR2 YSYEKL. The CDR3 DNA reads TGCGCCAGCAGCCAAGAGATGAGACAGGGAACCTACGAGCAGTACTTC. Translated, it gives CASSQEMRQGTYEQYF.

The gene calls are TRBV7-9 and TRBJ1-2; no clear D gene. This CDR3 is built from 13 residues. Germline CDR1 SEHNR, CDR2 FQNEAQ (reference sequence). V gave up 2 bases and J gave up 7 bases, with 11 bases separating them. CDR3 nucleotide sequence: TGTGCCAGCAGCTTAACCCTAGCGGGTGGCTACACCTTC. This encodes CASSLTLAGGYTF. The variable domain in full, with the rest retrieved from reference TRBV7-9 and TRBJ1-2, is DTGVSQNPRHKITKRGQNVTFRCDPISEHNRLYWYRQTLGQGPEFLTYFQNEAQLEKSRLLSDRFSAERPKGSFSTLEIQRTEQGDSAMYLCASSLTLAGGYTFGSGTRLTVV.

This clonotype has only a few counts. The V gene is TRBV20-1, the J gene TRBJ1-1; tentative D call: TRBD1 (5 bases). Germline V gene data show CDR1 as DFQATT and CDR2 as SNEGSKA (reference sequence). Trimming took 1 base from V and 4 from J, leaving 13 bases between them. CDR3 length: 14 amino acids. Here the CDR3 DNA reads TGCAGTGCTAGAGTGGGTGGGGGAATCACTGAAGCTTTCTTT. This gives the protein CSARVGGGITEAFF.

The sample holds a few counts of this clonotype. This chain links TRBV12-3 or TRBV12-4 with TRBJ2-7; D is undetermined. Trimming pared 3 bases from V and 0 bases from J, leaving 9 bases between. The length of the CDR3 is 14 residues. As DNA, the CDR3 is TGTGCCAGCAGTTTCGGTATTCACTCCTACGAGCAGTACTTC. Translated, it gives CASSFGIHSYEQYF.

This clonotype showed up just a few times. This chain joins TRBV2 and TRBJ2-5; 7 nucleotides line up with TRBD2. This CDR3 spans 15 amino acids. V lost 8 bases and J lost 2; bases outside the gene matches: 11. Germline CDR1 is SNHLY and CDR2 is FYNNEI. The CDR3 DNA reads TGTGCCAGCTCAGAGGGACTAAACAAACAAGAGACCCAGTACTTC. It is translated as CASSEGLNKQETQYF.

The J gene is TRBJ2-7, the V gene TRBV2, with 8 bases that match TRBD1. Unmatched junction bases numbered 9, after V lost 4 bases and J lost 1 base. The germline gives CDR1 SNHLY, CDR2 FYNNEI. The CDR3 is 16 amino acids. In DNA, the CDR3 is TGTGCCAGCAGTGTTGCTTACAGGGGGGTTTCCTACGAGCAGTACTTC. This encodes CASSVAYRGVSYEQYF.

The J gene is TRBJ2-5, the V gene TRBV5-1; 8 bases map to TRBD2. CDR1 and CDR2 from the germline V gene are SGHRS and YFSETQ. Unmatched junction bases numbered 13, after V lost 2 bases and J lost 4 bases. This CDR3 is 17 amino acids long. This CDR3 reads CASSFGAGVVSRETQYF. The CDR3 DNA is TGCGCCAGCAGCTTTGGAGCGGGAGTTGTTTCTAGAGAGACCCAGTACTTC.

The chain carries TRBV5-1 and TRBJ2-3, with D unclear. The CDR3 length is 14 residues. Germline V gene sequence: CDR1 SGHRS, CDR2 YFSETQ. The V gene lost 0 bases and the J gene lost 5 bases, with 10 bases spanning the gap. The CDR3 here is CASSLVQVQDTQYF. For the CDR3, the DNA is TGCGCCAGCAGCTTGGTTCAAGTTCAAGATACGCAGTATTTT.

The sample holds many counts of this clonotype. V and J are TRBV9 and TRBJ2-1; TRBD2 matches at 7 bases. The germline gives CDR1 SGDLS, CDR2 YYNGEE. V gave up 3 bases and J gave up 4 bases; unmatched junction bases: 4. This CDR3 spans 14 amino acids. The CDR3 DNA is TGTGCCAGCAGCGAGCTAGCGGAATACAATGAGCAGTTCTTC. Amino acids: CASSELAEYNEQFF.

CDR3 sequence reads: CASSDEGAKYF. CDR3 bases: TGTGCCAGCAGCGACGAGGGGGCGAAGTACTTC. The genes are TRBV7-9 and TRBJ2-7, with 7 bases aligning to TRBD1. CDR3 length equals 11 residues. In germline, CDR1 is SEHNR, CDR2 FQNEAQ (reference sequence). With 5 bases clipped from V and 11 bases from J, the junction kept 6 bases outside the gene matches.

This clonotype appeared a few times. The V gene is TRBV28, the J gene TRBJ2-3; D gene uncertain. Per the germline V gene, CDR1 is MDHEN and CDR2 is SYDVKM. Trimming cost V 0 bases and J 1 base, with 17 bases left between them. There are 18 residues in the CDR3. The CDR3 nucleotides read TGTGCCAGCAGTTTATGGCCCCGGTATAACCCCTGCACAGATACGCAGTATTTT. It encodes CASSLWPRYNPCTDTQYF.

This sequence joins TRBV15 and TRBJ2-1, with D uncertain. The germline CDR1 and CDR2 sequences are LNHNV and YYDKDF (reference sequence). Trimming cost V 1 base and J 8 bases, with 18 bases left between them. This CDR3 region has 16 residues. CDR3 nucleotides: TGTGCCACCAGCAGAGCGCAGGATCCCTTTGCAGATGAGCAGTTCTTC. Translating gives CATSRAQDPFADEQFF.

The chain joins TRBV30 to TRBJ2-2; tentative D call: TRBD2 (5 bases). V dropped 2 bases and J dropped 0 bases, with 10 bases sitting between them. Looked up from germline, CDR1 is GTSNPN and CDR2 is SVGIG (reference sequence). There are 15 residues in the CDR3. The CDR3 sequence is CAWSHGLTNTGELFF. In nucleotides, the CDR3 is TGTGCCTGGAGTCACGGACTGACGAACACCGGGGAGCTGTTTTTT.

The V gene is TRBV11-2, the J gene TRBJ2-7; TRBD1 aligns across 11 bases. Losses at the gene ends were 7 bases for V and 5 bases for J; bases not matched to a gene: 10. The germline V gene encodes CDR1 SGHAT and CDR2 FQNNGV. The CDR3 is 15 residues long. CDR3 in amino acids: CASTLPDRGHNEQYF. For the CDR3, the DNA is TGTGCCAGCACTCTTCCGGACAGGGGGCATAACGAGCAGTACTTC.

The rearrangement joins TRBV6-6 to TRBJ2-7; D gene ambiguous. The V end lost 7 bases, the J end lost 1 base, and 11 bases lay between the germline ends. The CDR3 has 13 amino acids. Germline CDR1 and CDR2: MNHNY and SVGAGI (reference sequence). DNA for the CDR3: TGTGCCAGCAAGAGGCTTCCATCCTACGAGCAGTACTTC. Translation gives CASKRLPSYEQYF.

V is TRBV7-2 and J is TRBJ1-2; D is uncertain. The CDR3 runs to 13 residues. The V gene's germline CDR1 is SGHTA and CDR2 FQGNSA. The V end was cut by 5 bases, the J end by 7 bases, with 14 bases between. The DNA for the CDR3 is TGTGCCAGCAGCCCCCCGTGGGTCTCTGGCTACACCTTC. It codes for CASSPPWVSGYTF.

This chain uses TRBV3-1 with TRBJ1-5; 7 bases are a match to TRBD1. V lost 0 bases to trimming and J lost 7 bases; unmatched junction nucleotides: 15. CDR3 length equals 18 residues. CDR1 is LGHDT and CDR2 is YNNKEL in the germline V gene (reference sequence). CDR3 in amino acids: CASSQDPLDRAWGQPQHF. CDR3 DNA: TGTGCCAGCAGCCAAGATCCCCTCGACAGGGCCTGGGGGCAGCCCCAGCATTTT.

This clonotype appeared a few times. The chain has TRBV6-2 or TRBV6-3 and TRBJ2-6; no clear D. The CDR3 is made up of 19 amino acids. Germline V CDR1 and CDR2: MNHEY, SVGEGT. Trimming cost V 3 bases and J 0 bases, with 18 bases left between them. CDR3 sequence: CASSYLIWKEYSGANVLTF. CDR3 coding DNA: TGTGCCAGCAGTTATCTGATTTGGAAGGAGTACTCTGGGGCCAACGTCCTGACTTTC.

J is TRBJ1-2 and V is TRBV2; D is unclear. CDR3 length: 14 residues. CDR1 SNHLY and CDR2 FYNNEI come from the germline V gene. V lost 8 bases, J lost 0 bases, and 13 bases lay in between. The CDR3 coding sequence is TGTGCCAGCTGGGGAACGGTAGCTAACTATGGCTACACCTTC. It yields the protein CASWGTVANYGYTF.

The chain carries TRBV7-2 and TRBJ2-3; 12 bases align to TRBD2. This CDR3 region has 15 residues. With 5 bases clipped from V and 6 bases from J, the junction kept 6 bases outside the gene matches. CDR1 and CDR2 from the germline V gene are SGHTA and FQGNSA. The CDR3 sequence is CASSRLAGGVDTQYF. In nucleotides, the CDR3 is TGTGCCAGCAGCCGTCTAGCGGGGGGGGTGGATACGCAGTATTTT.

The CDR3 loop reads CSATLRLAGGLYEQYF. The CDR3 nucleotides read TGCAGTGCTACCCTAAGACTAGCGGGGGGCCTCTACGAGCAGTACTTC. The chain links TRBV20-1 to TRBJ2-7; 13 bases are shared with TRBD2. From germline, CDR1 is DFQATT and CDR2 SNEGSKA (reference sequence). Trimming removed 4 bases from V and 3 bases from J; junction bases left unmatched: 9. This CDR3 is 16 amino acids long.

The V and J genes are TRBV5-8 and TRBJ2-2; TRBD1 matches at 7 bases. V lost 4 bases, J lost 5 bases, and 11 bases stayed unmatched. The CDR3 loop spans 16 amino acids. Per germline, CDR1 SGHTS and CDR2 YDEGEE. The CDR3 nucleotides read TGTGCCAGCAGCCCGAAAGACAGGGTCCGGACCGGGGAGCTGTTTTTT. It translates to CASSPKDRVRTGELFF.

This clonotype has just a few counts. CDR3 in amino acids: CASSYPTNYGYTF. In nucleotides, the CDR3 is TGTGCCAGCAGTTATCCGACAAACTATGGCTACACCTTC. The rearrangement joins TRBV6-2 or TRBV6-3 to TRBJ1-2; D unresolved. This CDR3 has 13 residues. Germline lookup yields CDR1 MNHEY and CDR2 SVGEGT. V was pared by 3 bases and J by 2 bases, with 7 bases between.